A selection of T cell receptor beta chains follows, all from one sample in a study of human T cells and chemical hapten exposure. TCRdb re-called the RACE reads with MiXCR, one entry per CDR3 protein. The data hold roughly 50,000 distinct CDR3 sequences, with 9% to 10% observed a single time. Sequencing used whole blood, obtained in connection with sensitization to the hapten diphenylcyclopropenone (DPC). The receptors derive from a woman aged 40-49 years with alopecia areata. Some clones in this sample may be carry-over from other donors' samples. CDR3s include the opening cysteine and the closing phenylalanine or tryptophan. The D gene is left open where the match is weak. A clone size is listed for some rows: how often the clone was seen (once, few, many), or a class if it is expanded.

few	TRBD2	TRBV6-1	TRBJ2-5	TGTGCCAGCAGTCCGACTAGCGGGGAAGGGACCCAGTACTTC	CASSPTSGEGTQYF
few	-	TRBV20-1	TRBJ1-1	TGCAGTGCTAGAGGCCCCGATCGGGACACCCTAGAGGCTTTCTTT	CSARGPDRDTLEAFF
few	TRBD2	TRBV30	TRBJ2-1	TGTGCCTGGAGTGACGGGGGGGCCGTAGGGAATGAGCAGTTCTTC	CAWSDGGAVGNEQFF
-	TRBD1	TRBV14	TRBJ2-7	TGTGCCAGCAGTCAGACAGGGACAGGAGATTACGAGCAGTACTTC	CASSQTGTGDYEQYF
many	TRBD2	TRBV18	TRBJ2-7	TGTGCCAGCTCACCACCGGGGTCGCTAGCGGGGGCTGGATCCTACGAGCAGTACTTC	CASSPPGSLAGAGSYEQYF
many	TRBD2	TRBV9	TRBJ2-3	TGTGCCAGCAGCGTCGGGACTAGCGGGGGAATAGATACGCAGTATTTT	CASSVGTSGGIDTQYF
few	TRBD2	TRBV20-1	TRBJ2-2	TGCAGTGCTAGAGGCGGGGGGGACTCCGGGGAGCTGTTTTTT	CSARGGGDSGELFF
many	-	TRBV29-1	TRBJ1-2	TGCAGCGTCCGCCCAGGGCAGGGGTATGGCTACACCTTC	CSVRPGQGYGYTF
many	-	TRBV9	TRBJ2-7	TGTGCCAGCAGCGTAGGGGCAGGGAGCTCCTACGAGCAGTACTTC	CASSVGAGSSYEQYF
-	TRBD2	TRBV7-8	TRBJ2-7	TGTGCCAGCACCACCTCCGCGGGAGGGGGCCCGTCCTACGAGCAGTACTTC	CASTTSAGGGPSYEQYF
-	TRBD1	TRBV18	TRBJ1-1	TGTGCCAGCTCACTCGGACAGGGGGGGATGAACACTGAAGCTTTCTTT	CASSLGQGGMNTEAFF
-	-	TRBV2	TRBJ2-7	TGTGCCAGCAGTCCCCGCGACGGGGGCAGGTACGAGCAGTACTTC	CASSPRDGGRYEQYF
few	TRBD1	TRBV6-1	TRBJ1-1	TGTGCCAGCAGAGCGACAGGGTACACTGAAGCTTTCTTT	CASRATGYTEAFF
many	-	TRBV24-1	TRBJ2-4	TGTGCCACCAGTGATTTGCTGAAGGACAGCCAAAACATTCAGTACTTC	CATSDLLKDSQNIQYF
many	-	TRBV5-1	TRBJ1-2	TGCGCCAGCAGCTCCTCTCGAGGCTTGGATGGCTACACCTTC	CASSSSRGLDGYTF
-	-	TRBV27	TRBJ2-7	TGTGCCAGCACCCCGACAGGTCTAGCAGGAAAATCCTACGAGCAGTACTTC	CASTPTGLAGKSYEQYF
few	-	TRBV10-3	TRBJ2-4	TGTGCCATCAGGGGACATGGACAAAACATTCAGTACTTC	CAIRGHGQNIQYF
many	-	TRBV27	TRBJ2-6	TGTGCCAGCAGTTTATCGGGCCGTCCTGCTGGGGCCAACGTCCTGACTTTC	CASSLSGRPAGANVLTF
many	TRBD1	TRBV9	TRBJ1-1	TGTGCCAGCAGCGCAGGACAGGGAACTGAAGCTTTCTTT	CASSAGQGTEAFF
few	TRBD1	TRBV12-3/TRBV12-4	TRBJ1-3	TGTGCCAGCAGGCGACAGGGGGCTAAAGGAAACACCATATATTTT	CASRRQGAKGNTIYF
few	TRBD1	TRBV28	TRBJ2-4	TGTGCCAGCAGTTCGGACAGGGAAGGAAACATTCAGTACTTC	CASSSDREGNIQYF
few	TRBD1	TRBV5-1	TRBJ2-7	TGCGCCAGCAGCTGGGATTGGGACAGGGTATACGAGCAGTACTTC	CASSWDWDRVYEQYF
many	-	TRBV7-9	TRBJ2-3	TGTGCCAGCAGCTTAGCGACCATTAGCACAGATACGCAGTATTTT	CASSLATISTDTQYF
many	-	TRBV30	TRBJ1-6	TGTGCCTGGAGATGGGGGAGCTATAATTCACCCCTCCACTTT	CAWRWGSYNSPLHF
-	-	TRBV9	TRBJ2-3	TGTGCCAGCAGCGTAGGACAGGAGAGCACAGATACGCAGTATTTT	CASSVGQESTDTQYF
-	TRBD1	TRBV24-1	TRBJ2-1	TGTGCCACCAGTGACGTCCGAGGGGGCCTCAATGAGCAGTTCTTC	CATSDVRGGLNEQFF
many	TRBD1	TRBV7-6	TRBJ1-1	TGTGCCAGCAGCGGTGGGGTTGACAGGGGTCTCAACACTGAAGCTTTCTTT	CASSGGVDRGLNTEAFF
-	TRBD1	TRBV7-8	TRBJ1-5	TGTGCCAGCACCCTGGGACAGGGAAATCAGCCCCAGCATTTT	CASTLGQGNQPQHF
many	-	TRBV7-2	TRBJ1-6	TGTGCCAGCAGGACGGGGGCAGCCTATAATTCACCCCTCCACTTT	CASRTGAAYNSPLHF
many	-	TRBV7-3	TRBJ2-3	TGTGCCAGCAGTCCCACGACAGGTTCCACAGATACGCAGTATTTT	CASSPTTGSTDTQYF
few	-	TRBV25-1	TRBJ2-7	TGTGCCAGCAGTGAAACGGCGGAACTCTACGAGCAGTACTTC	CASSETAELYEQYF
few	TRBD2	TRBV28	TRBJ2-1	TGTGCCAGCAGTCCATCCGGGACTAGGTCCGTCAATGAGCAGTTCTTC	CASSPSGTRSVNEQFF
many	-	TRBV7-3	TRBJ2-2	TGTGCCAGCAGCTTGGGCCTAAACACCGGGGAGCTGTTTTTT	CASSLGLNTGELFF
few	TRBD2	TRBV20-1	TRBJ2-3	TGCAGTGCTCAGCCCACGGGAGGTGATACGCAGTATTTT	CSAQPTGGDTQYF
-	TRBD2	TRBV3-1	TRBJ2-3	TGTGCCAGCAGCCACCCGCCTAGCGGGGGGCCAGATACGCAGTATTTT	CASSHPPSGGPDTQYF
-	-	TRBV13	TRBJ1-1	TGTGCCAGCAGTCAATACGGATTGAACACTGAAGCTTTCTTT	CASSQYGLNTEAFF
medium-sized	-	TRBV15	TRBJ2-6	TGTGCCACCAGCGGGGACACTTCTGGGGCCAACGTCCTGACTTTC	CATSGDTSGANVLTF
many	TRBD1	TRBV2	TRBJ2-7	TGTGCCAGCAGTGAAGGACAGGGCAGCGAGCAGTACTTC	CASSEGQGSEQYF
few	-	TRBV7-9	TRBJ2-7	TGTGCCAGCAGCTCCTCCGAGGGGCAGCAGTACTTC	CASSSSEGQQYF
-	TRBD2	TRBV3-1	TRBJ2-7	TGTGCCAGCAGCCGCAGGACTAGCGGGGGAGACGAGCAGTACTTC	CASSRRTSGGDEQYF
few	TRBD2	TRBV19	TRBJ2-1	TGTGCCAGTGGCCCTAGCGGGGGGCCCTACCTCCGCAATGAGCAGTTCTTC	CASGPSGGPYLRNEQFF
few	-	TRBV5-1	TRBJ1-1	TGCGCCAGCAGCTTGGCCACGACTCAGAACACTGAAGCTTTCTTT	CASSLATTQNTEAFF
-	-	TRBV20-1	TRBJ2-1	TGCAGTGCTAGTGGTGTCAATGAGCAGTTCTTC	CSASGVNEQFF